This TCR beta chain was identified in a study of T cells in Graves' hyperthyroidism and ophthalmopathy. Study observations and caveats: Model predictions of ophthalmopathy came a median around 6.5 months before onset. Most clonotypes expanded in thyroid above 0.001 were likewise present in blood.

It was RNA transcripts that yielded the amplified TCR beta CDR3 regions. Initially, a first-round RT-PCR of the TCR CDR3 employed the HTBI primer set. TCRdb analysed the multiplex PCR reads with MiXCR anew, one entry per CDR3 protein. The table shows fewer than 300,000 distinct CDR3 sequences, with less than 30% occurring only once. Losses at the gene ends were 5 bases for V and 5 bases for J; bases not matched to a gene: 7. The CDR3 contains 14 residues. This clonotype turned up a few times. Its antigen is not known. The sequence derives from a man between 35 and 55 years old with Graves' hyperthyroidism that later progressed to Graves' ophthalmopathy. The sequenced material came from blood. The chain links TRBV12-3 or TRBV12-4 to TRBJ2-5; 8 bases match TRBD1. The CDR3 bases are TGTGCCAGCAGTCAGACAGGGGCCAAGGAGACCCAGTACTTC. This translates into CASSQTGAKETQYF.